This T cell receptor (beta chain) was obtained from a study of OX40 agonist ivuxolimab in advanced cancers. The overall study: An anti-OX40 (CD134) antibody with agonistic activity, ivuxolimab, was administered to patients. Patients with hepatocellular carcinoma, melanoma, renal cell or head and neck cancer made up the dose-escalation patients. Those enrolled were approximately 78% male, with a mean age of 60 years and ages from about 20 to 90.

Germline V gene data show CDR1 as KGHSH and CDR2 as LQKENI. This CDR3 comprises 13 residues. Trimming removed 1 base from V and 7 bases from J, with 8 bases in between. Method: immunoSEQ multiplex PCR; TCRdb's copy keeps in-frame clones and lacks some. The table has over 100,000 clones, approximately 90% seen once. Note on this clone: The antigen remains unidentified.

Study outcomes and limitations: Clones of CD4+ and CD8+ blood T cells grew by week 6 at doses of 0.1 to 3.0 mg/kg.

The J gene is TRBJ2-1, the V gene TRBV18; the D gene is possibly TRBD1 (6 bases). The receptor was derived from an adult with an advanced solid tumor such as melanoma, head and neck, liver or kidney cancer. Here the sequenced sample was CD4+ or CD8+ T cells sorted from blood, taken in a trial of the OX40 agonist ivuxolimab. The CDR3 loop is CASSPLQGNEQFF. In DNA form, the CDR3 reads TGTGCCAGCTCACCACTACAGGGAAATGAGCAGTTCTTC.